This record covers a single TCR beta chain. Its antigen is as yet unknown. The DNA input per sorted-subset replicate PCR was 200 ng, corresponding to roughly 30,000 T cell genomes. Repertoires were generated with immunoSEQ multiplex PCR, while TCRdb's copy carries only in-frame clones and drops some. The sample carries hundreds of thousands of clones, roughly 96% recorded once. As defined, naive CD8 cells were CD45RO-negative and positively selected for CCR7, with terminally differentiated effector memory CD45RA+ cells excluded. This entry is derived from a study of shared clonotypes between healthy human individuals. Study in general: Each donor had three CD4 naive, three CD4 memory, two CD8 naive and one CD8 memory plate.

After removal of 3 bases from V and 6 bases from J, the junction contained 8 bases not matched to a gene. The length of the CDR3 is 15 residues. CDR1 MGHRA and CDR2 YSYEKL come from the germline V gene. Study-wide results and caveats: Non-shared clonotypes had lower generation probabilities than those shared by all four donors. Compared with memory subsets, naive subsets generally had larger estimated richness.

This clonotype originated in a woman younger than 45 in good health. Sequenced: naive CD8+ T cells sorted from blood. The V gene is TRBV4-1, the J gene TRBJ2-1, with 7 bases aligning to TRBD2. CDR3 sequence: CASSQSGTGVNEQFF. Here the CDR3 DNA reads TGCGCCAGCAGCCAGAGCGGGACGGGGGTCAATGAGCAGTTCTTC.